This T cell receptor beta chain was documented in a study of blood T cell repertoires in COVID-19. The method was immunoSEQ multiplex PCR; TCRdb's version includes in-frame clones alone and lacks a portion of them. The sample lists 250,000 to 350,000 clones; 75% to 90% were seen once. The Seattle patients, enrolled during active infection, were followed longitudinally. Specimen: peripheral blood. This TCR was recovered from a woman in her twenties or thirties with COVID-19, enrolled during active disease.

CDR3 region: CASTRTVANYGYTF. The CDR3 coding sequence is TGTGCCAGCACCAGGACAGTAGCTAACTATGGCTACACCTTC. The chain is built from TRBV2 and TRBJ1-2, with D maybe TRBD1 (6 bases). V was shortened by 7 bases and J by 0 bases, with 12 bases between the two germline ends. This CDR3 has 14 residues. Germline V gives CDR1 SNHLY, CDR2 FYNNEI.